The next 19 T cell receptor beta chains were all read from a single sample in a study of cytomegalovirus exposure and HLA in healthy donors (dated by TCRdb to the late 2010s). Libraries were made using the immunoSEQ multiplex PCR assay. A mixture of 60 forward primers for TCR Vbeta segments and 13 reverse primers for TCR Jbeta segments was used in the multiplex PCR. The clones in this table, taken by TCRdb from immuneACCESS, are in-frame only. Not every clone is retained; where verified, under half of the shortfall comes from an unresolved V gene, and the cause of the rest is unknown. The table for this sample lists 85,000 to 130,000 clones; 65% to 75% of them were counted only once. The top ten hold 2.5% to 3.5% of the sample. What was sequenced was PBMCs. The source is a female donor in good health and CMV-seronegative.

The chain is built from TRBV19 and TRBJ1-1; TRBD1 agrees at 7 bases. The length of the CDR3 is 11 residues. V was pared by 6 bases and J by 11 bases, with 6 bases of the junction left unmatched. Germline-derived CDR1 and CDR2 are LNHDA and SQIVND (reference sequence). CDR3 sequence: CASSPDREAFF. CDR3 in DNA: TGTGCCAGTAGCCCTGACAGGGAGGCTTTCTTT. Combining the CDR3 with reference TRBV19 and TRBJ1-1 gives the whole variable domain DGGITQSPKYLFRKEGQNVTLSCEQNLNHDAMYWYRQDPGQGLRLIYYSQIVNDFQKGDIAEGYSVSREKKESFPLTVTSAQKNPTAFYLCASSPDREAFFGQGTRLTVV.

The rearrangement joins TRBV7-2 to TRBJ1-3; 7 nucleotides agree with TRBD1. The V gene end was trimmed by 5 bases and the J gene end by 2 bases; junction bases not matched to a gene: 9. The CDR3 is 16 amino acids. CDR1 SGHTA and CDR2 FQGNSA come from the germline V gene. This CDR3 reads CASSKHRGITGNTIYF. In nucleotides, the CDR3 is TGTGCCAGCAGCAAACACAGGGGAATCACTGGAAACACCATATATTTT.

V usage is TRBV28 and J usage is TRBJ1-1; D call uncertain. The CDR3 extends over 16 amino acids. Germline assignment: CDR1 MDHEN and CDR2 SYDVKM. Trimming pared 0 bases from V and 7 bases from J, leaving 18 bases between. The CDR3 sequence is CASSLWTSLPPFEAFF. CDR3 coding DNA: TGTGCCAGCAGTTTATGGACAAGTCTCCCTCCGTTTGAAGCTTTCTTT.

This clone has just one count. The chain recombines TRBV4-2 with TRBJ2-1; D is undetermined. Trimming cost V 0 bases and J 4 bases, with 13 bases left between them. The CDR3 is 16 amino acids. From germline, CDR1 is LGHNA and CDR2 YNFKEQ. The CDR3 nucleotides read TGTGCCAGCAGCCAAGATCGCCTAATAAAATACAATGAGCAGTTCTTC. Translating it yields CASSQDRLIKYNEQFF.

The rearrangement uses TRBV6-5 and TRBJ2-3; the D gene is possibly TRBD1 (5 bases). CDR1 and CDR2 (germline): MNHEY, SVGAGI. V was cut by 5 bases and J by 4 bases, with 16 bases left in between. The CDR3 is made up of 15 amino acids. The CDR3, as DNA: TGTGCCAGCAGTAAGGGGTCCCTTCGCGCAGATACGCAGTATTTT. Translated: CASSKGSLRADTQYF.

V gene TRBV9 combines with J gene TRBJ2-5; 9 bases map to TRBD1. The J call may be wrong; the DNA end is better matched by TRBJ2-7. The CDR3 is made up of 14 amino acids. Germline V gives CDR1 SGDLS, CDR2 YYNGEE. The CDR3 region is CASSVRDRVREQYF. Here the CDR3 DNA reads TGTGCCAGCAGCGTCCGGGACAGGGTCCGCGAGCAGTACTTC.

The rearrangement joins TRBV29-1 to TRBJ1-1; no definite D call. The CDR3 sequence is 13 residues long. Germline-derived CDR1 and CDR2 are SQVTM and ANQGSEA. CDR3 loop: CQASGIGIGEAFF. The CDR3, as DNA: TGCCAGGCTTCCGGGATCGGGATCGGGGAAGCTTTCTTT.

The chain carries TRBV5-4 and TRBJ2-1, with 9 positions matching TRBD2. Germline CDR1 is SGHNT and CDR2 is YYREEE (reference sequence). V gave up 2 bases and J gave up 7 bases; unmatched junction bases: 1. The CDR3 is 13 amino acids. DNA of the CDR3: TGTGCCAGCAGCTTAGCGGGAGGAAATGAGCAGTTCTTC. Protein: CASSLAGGNEQFF.

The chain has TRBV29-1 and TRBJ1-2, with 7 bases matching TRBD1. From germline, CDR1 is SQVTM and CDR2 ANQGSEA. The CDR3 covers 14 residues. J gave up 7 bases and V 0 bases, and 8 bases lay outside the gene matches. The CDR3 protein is CSVEDRPGQRGYTF. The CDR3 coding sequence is TGCAGCGTTGAAGATCGTCCGGGACAGCGTGGCTACACCTTC.

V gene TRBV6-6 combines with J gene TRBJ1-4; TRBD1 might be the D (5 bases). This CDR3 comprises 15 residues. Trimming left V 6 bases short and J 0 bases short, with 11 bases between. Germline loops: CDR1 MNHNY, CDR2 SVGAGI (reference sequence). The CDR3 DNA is TGTGCCAGCAGATATACAGGAGCAACTAATGAAAAACTGTTTTTT. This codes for CASRYTGATNEKLFF.

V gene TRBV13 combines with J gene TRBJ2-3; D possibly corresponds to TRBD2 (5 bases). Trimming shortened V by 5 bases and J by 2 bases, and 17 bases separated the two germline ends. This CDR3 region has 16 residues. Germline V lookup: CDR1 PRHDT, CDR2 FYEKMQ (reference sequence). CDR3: CASSPETLADTDTQYF. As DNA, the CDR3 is TGTGCCAGCAGCCCCGAAACCCTAGCAGACACAGATACGCAGTATTTT.

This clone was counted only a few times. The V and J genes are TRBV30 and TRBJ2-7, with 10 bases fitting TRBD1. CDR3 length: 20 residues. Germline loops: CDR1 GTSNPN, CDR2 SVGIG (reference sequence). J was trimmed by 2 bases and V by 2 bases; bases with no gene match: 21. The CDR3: CAWSIYSGQGTKAVTYEQYF. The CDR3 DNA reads TGTGCCTGGAGTATATACTCGGGACAGGGGACCAAGGCCGTAACCTACGAGCAGTACTTC.

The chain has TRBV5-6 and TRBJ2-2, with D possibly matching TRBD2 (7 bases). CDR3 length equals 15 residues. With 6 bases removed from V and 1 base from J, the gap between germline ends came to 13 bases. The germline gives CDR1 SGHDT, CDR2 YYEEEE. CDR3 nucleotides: TGTGCCAGCACCTTCGGGGGGCGGAACACCGGGGAGCTGTTTTTT. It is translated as CASTFGGRNTGELFF. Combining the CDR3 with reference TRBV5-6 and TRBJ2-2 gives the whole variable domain DAGVTQSPTHLIKTRGQQVTLRCSPKSGHDTVSWYQQALGQGPQFIFQYYEEEERQRGNFPDRFSGHQFPNYSSELNVNALLLGDSALYLCASTFGGRNTGELFFGEGSRLTVL.

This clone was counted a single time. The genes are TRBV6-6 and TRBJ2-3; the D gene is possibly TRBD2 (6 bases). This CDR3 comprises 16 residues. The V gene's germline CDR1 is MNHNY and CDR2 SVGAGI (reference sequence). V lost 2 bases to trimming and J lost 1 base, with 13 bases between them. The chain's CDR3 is CASSYPREGGTDTQYF. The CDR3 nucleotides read TGTGCCAGCAGTTACCCGCGGGAAGGGGGCACAGATACGCAGTATTTT.

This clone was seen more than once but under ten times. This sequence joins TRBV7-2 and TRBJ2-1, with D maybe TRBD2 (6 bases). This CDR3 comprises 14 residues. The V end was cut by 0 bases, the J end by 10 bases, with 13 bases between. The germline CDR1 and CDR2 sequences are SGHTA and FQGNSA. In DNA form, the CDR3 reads TGTGCCAGCAGCTTAGCATGGGGTGGGAGGGAGCAGTTCTTC. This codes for CASSLAWGGREQFF.

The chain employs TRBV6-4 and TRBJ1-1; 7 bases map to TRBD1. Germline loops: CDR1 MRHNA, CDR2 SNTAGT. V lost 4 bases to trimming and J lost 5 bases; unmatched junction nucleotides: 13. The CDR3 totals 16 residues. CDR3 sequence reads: CASSASFTGVGTEAFF. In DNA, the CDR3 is TGTGCCAGCAGTGCTTCCTTTACAGGGGTAGGGACTGAAGCTTTCTTT.

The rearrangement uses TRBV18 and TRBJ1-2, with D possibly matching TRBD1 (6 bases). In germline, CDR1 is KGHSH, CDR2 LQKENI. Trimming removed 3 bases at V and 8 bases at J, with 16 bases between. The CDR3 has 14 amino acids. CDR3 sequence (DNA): TGTGCCAGCTCACCGGACAGCCGTAGTGGGGGCTACACCTTC. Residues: CASSPDSRSGGYTF. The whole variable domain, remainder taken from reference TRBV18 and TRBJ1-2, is NAGVMQNPRHLVRRRGQEARLRCSPMKGHSHVYWYRQLPEEGLKFMVYLQKENIIDESGMPKERFSAEFPKEGPSILRIQQVVRGDSAAYFCASSPDSRSGGYTFGSGTRLTVV.

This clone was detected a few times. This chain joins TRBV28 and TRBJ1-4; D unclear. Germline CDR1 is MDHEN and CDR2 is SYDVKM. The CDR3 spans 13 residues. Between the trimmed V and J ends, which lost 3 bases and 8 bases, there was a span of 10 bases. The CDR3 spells CASSLGGIEKLFF. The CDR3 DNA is TGTGCCAGCAGTTTGGGAGGGATAGAAAAACTGTTTTTT.

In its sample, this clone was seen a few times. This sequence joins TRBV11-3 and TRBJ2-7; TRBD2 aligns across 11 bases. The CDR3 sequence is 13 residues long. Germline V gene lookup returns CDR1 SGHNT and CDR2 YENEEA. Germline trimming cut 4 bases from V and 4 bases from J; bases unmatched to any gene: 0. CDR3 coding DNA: TGTGCCAGCAGCTCTAGCGGGAGGTACGAGCAGTACTTC. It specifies CASSSSGRYEQYF.